These T cell receptor beta chains were read from a single sample in a study of blood T cell repertoires in COVID-19. TCRdb's table, derived via immunoSEQ multiplex PCR, lists solely in-frame clones and lacks some. The sample has 350,000 to 400,000 clones, roughly nine tenths seen once. The sample consisted of peripheral blood. The receptors derive from a woman aged 25 to 39 with COVID-19, enrolled during active disease. CDR3s include the opening cysteine and the closing phenylalanine or tryptophan. Each record gives: J gene, D gene, clone size, V gene, CDR3 protein, CDR3 DNA. The D gene is left open where the match is weak. Size is stated for part of the rows, as once, few or many counts, or as a class when the clone is expanded.

>TRBJ2-3|NA|NA|TRBV5-4
CASSLHFFPDTQYF
TGTGCCAGCAGCTTGCATTTTTTCCCAGATACGCAGTATTTT
>TRBJ1-1|TRBD1|NA|TRBV6-6
CASSYTGADEAFF
TGTGCCAGCAGTTATACAGGGGCCGATGAAGCTTTCTTT
>TRBJ2-2|NA|NA|TRBV3-1/TRBV3-2
CASSSRQENTGELFF
TGTGCCAGCAGCTCTCGACAGGAGAACACCGGGGAGCTGTTTTTT
>TRBJ1-2|TRBD1|NA|TRBV6-5
CASRGRDREGYTF
TGTGCCAGCAGGGGCCGGGACAGGGAAGGCTACACCTTC
>TRBJ2-3|TRBD2|once|TRBV19
CASSISVGLAGVDTQYF
TGTGCCAGTAGTATCTCTGTCGGACTAGCGGGAGTGGATACGCAGTATTTT
>TRBJ2-7|TRBD1|NA|TRBV9
CASSVAGTGVYEQYF
TGTGCCAGCAGCGTAGCCGGGACAGGGGTCTACGAGCAGTACTTC
>TRBJ2-7|NA|NA|TRBV18
CASSPPDSYEQYF
TGTGCCAGCTCACCCCCGGACAGCTACGAGCAGTACTTC
>TRBJ2-1|TRBD2|NA|TRBV19
CASSGRLAPHNEQFF
TGTGCCAGTAGTGGCCGACTAGCGCCCCACAATGAGCAGTTCTTC
>TRBJ2-5|TRBD2|once|TRBV19
CASSPLAGGYQETQYF
TGTGCCAGTTCCCCTCTGGCGGGAGGATACCAAGAGACCCAGTACTTC
>TRBJ2-3|NA|NA|TRBV28
CASSSYKPSTDTQYF
TGTGCCAGCAGCTCTTATAAGCCAAGCACAGATACGCAGTATTTT
>TRBJ1-2|NA|NA|TRBV19
CASSVQLGTNYGYTF
TGTGCCAGTAGTGTACAACTCGGGACTAACTATGGCTACACCTTC
>TRBJ2-2|NA|NA|TRBV18
CASSPLPGSGTGELFF
TGTGCCAGCTCACCACTCCCCGGGTCGGGCACCGGGGAGCTGTTTTTT
>TRBJ2-3|NA|NA|TRBV5-1
CASSATRGSDTQYF
TGCGCCAGCAGCGCTACCAGGGGTTCAGATACGCAGTATTTT
>TRBJ2-1|NA|NA|TRBV5-6
CASSSGDRHNEQFF
TGTGCCAGCAGCTCCGGCGACAGGCACAATGAGCAGTTCTTC
>TRBJ2-4|TRBD1|NA|TRBV4-1
CASSAILGTGLGNIQYF
TGCGCCAGCAGTGCTATCTTAGGGACAGGGTTGGGAAACATTCAGTACTTC
>TRBJ1-5|NA|NA|TRBV28
CASSFLTHYSNQPQHF
TGTGCCAGCAGTTTTTTGACACATTATAGCAATCAGCCCCAGCATTTT
>TRBJ2-4|NA|NA|TRBV29-1
CSVVLAGVGYIQYF
TGCAGCGTTGTTCTTGCGGGCGTGGGGTACATTCAGTACTTC
>TRBJ2-2|NA|once|TRBV29-1
CSAEGVDGTGELFF
TGCAGCGCCGAGGGGGTGGATGGCACCGGGGAGCTGTTTTTT
>TRBJ1-1|TRBD1|NA|TRBV27
CASSLWPTGSTEAFF
TGTGCCAGCAGTTTATGGCCGACAGGGAGCACTGAAGCTTTCTTT
>TRBJ2-5|NA|NA|TRBV7-2
CASSLGRQETQYF
TGTGCCAGCAGCTTAGGTAGACAAGAGACCCAGTACTTC
>TRBJ1-4|TRBD1|NA|TRBV19
CASSIQGDEKLFF
TGTGCCAGTAGTATACAGGGGGATGAAAAACTGTTTTTT
>TRBJ1-2|NA|NA|TRBV5-1
CASSLDSGGDGYTF
TGCGCCAGCAGCTTGGATTCGGGGGGCGATGGCTACACCTTC
>TRBJ2-6|NA|NA|TRBV5-1
CASSSQVSGANVLTF
TGCGCCAGCAGCTCCCAGGTCTCTGGGGCCAACGTCCTGACTTTC
>TRBJ1-1|NA|NA|TRBV5-1
CASSSSGTEAFF
TGCGCCAGCAGTTCATCGGGCACTGAAGCTTTCTTT
>TRBJ1-2|NA|NA|TRBV6-4
CASSLGGGGYTF
TGTGCCAGCAGCCTCGGGGGTGGTGGCTACACCTTC
>TRBJ2-3|NA|NA|TRBV2
CASSEGLTVSCF
TGTGCCAGCAGTGAGGGGCTAACCGTAAGTTGTTTT
>TRBJ2-2|TRBD1|NA|TRBV7-9
CASSPRGTGYTGELFF
TGTGCCAGCAGCCCTCGAGGGACAGGTTACACCGGGGAGCTGTTTTTT
>TRBJ2-3|TRBD2|NA|TRBV5-1
CASSLATVIAGDTDTQYF
TGCGCCAGCAGCTTGGCCACGGTGATAGCGGGAGACACAGATACGCAGTATTTT
>TRBJ1-2|NA|NA|TRBV11-2
CASSLGLRSFHYGYTF
TGTGCCAGCAGCTTAGGTTTGAGATCCTTCCACTATGGCTACACCTTC
>TRBJ1-2|NA|NA|TRBV5-5
CASSLVGGERSSGYTF
TGTGCCAGCAGCTTGGTTGGAGGGGAGCGGTCTTCCGGCTACACCTTC
>TRBJ2-1|TRBD2|NA|TRBV6-5
CASEAGLAGRNEQFF
TGTGCCAGCGAAGCGGGACTAGCGGGACGCAATGAGCAGTTCTTC
>TRBJ1-1|NA|NA|TRBV6-5
CASSYLPGTEAFF
TGTGCCAGCAGTTACTTGCCAGGCACTGAAGCTTTCTTT
>TRBJ2-3|NA|few|TRBV6-4
CASGTGGTDTQYF
TGTGCCAGCGGTACCGGGGGCACAGATACGCAGTATTTT
>TRBJ1-1|TRBD1|NA|TRBV4-1
CASSQDRGKNTEAFF
TGCGCCAGCAGCCAAGACAGGGGGAAGAACACTGAAGCTTTCTTT
>TRBJ1-5|NA|NA|TRBV19
CASSIEAGISNQPQHF
TGTGCCAGTAGTATTGAGGCAGGGATAAGCAATCAGCCCCAGCATTTT
>TRBJ2-3|NA|NA|TRBV18
CASSPRGSSTDTQYF
TGTGCCAGCTCACCCAGGGGTTCTAGCACAGATACGCAGTATTTT
>TRBJ2-1|TRBD2|NA|TRBV4-1
CASSQDASGTSSLNEQFF
TGCGCCAGCAGCCAAGACGCCTCCGGGACTAGCAGCCTGAATGAGCAGTTCTTC
>TRBJ1-2|NA|NA|TRBV5-5
CASSLQDGPGAF
TGTGCCAGCAGCTTGCAAGATGGGCCGGGGGCCTTC
>TRBJ2-1|TRBD2|NA|TRBV9
CASSPRGLVDEQFF
TGTGCCAGCAGCCCCCGGGGACTAGTGGATGAGCAGTTCTTC
>TRBJ2-1|TRBD2|NA|TRBV6-4
CASSDSGGGAGNEQFF
TGTGCCAGCAGTGACTCCGGCGGGGGGGCTGGCAATGAGCAGTTCTTC
>TRBJ1-1|NA|NA|TRBV4-1
CASSRRGGNTEAFF
TGCGCCAGCAGCCGGAGAGGGGGGAACACTGAAGCTTTCTTT